This TCR beta chain was sequenced during a study of CD8 T cells in ankylosing spondylitis (dated by TCRdb to 2015 to 2018). A note on the overall study: T cell receptor beta repertoires were profiled in healthy donors and ankylosing spondylitis patients so that disease-linked TCR variants could be found. In total, the full study cohort was made up of over a hundred healthy donors and 25 to 30 ankylosing spondylitis patients. Peripheral blood samples were taken, and synovial fluid was additionally collected from ankylosing spondylitis patients.

In the germline V gene, CDR1 corresponds to SGHTA and CDR2 to FQGNSA. The CDR3 starts with the cysteine, ends with the phenylalanine, and has 14 residues. The entry retains the CDR3 DNA only, 42 bases that are in frame from base 1. V loses 7 bases, J loses 4 bases, and the germline ends lie 16 bases apart. General study outcomes and caveats: A TCR beta motif made up of fewer than 10 highly homologous amino acid variants appeared to be characteristic of blood from ankylosing spondylitis patients. In peripheral blood, the disease-linked clones were found at relatively low frequencies and had a CD8+ phenotype. Some motif variants had previously been reported in the synovial fluid and blood of reactive arthritis patients, which suggests shared mechanisms of disease initiation. The disease-linked clones were reported as significantly enriched in matched synovial fluid samples from ankylosing spondylitis patients.

Data came from an Illumina HiSeq 2500. TCR beta libraries were prepared by quantitative 5'-RACE with molecular barcodes. In the source study's methods: A new computational method, built on a probabilistic model of VDJ rearrangement, was used to identify disease-linked TCR variants. The public reads were run again by TCRdb, first through fastp at Q25 and then through MiXCR, and only productive beta chains were kept. Each CDR3 protein gets just one entry, which takes the most common genes and DNA from the rows behind it. These V and J calls originate from TCRdb's pipeline instead of the authors' own analysis. The sample data list 150,000 to 200,000 distinct CDR3 sequences, and approximately 9.9% of these were observed just once. Of the sample, more than 13% is held by the ten largest clones. With respect to this clonotype: Its antigen is currently not known. No quality values exist for individual bases; no much larger clone is one base distant.

The TCR comes from a female donor with ankylosing spondylitis or in good health (not recorded which). Sequencing used blood, either unsorted or a sorted T cell fraction (not recorded which). The sequence joins TRBV7-2 to TRBJ1-2; the D gene is not confidently resolved. The CDR3 loop reads CASTSTRSFYGYTF. The base sequence is TGTGCCAGCACCAGCACCAGGAGTTTCTATGGCTACACCTTC.